This TCR beta chain emerged from a study of blood T cell repertoires in COVID-19. In the source study's methods: Estimated nucleated cell counts came from reference gene primer amplification. Assay used: immunoSEQ multiplex PCR; TCRdb lists only in-frame clones, some missing. V, J and clone size reflect that table, while D and trimming were determined from the DNA. The repertoire holds about 210,000 clones, around 86% seen once, with about 4.8% in the top ten. Germline lookup yields CDR1 LGHNA and CDR2 YSLEER. The V end lost 0 bases, the J end lost 6 bases, and 6 bases lay between the germline ends. The CDR3 sequence is 13 residues long.

V usage is TRBV4-3 and J usage is TRBJ1-5, with D possibly matching TRBD1 (5 bases). The specimen sequenced was peripheral blood. The receptor was derived from an older woman with COVID-19, enrolled during active disease. The CDR3 DNA sequence: TGCGCCAGCAGCCAAGACAGGGCTCAGCCCCAGCATTTT. This translates into CASSQDRAQPQHF.